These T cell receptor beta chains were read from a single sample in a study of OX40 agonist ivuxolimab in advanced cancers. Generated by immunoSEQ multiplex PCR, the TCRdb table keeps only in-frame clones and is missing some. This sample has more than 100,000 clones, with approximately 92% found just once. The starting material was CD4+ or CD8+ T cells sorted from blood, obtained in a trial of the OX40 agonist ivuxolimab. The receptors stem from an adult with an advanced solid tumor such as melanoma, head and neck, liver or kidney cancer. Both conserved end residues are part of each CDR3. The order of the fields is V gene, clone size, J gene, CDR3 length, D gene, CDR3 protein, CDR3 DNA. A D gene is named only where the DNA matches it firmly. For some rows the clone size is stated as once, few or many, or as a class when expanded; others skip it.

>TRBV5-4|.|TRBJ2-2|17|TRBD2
CASSEGTSGPYTGELFF
TGTGCCAGCAGCGAAGGGACTAGCGGACCCTACACCGGGGAGCTGTTTTTT
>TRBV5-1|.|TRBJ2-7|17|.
CASSLAGQGRNGYEQYF
TGCGCCAGCAGCTTGGCCGGGCAGGGCCGAAACGGGTACGAGCAGTACTTC
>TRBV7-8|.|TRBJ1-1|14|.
CASSLGATNTEAFF
TGTGCCAGCAGCTTAGGCGCTACGAACACTGAAGCTTTCTTT
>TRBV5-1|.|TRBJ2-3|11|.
CASSFRDTQYF
TGCGCCAGCAGCTTTAGAGATACGCAGTATTTT
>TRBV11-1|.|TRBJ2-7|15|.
CASSLNLAGGYEQYF
TGTGCCAGCAGCTTAAATTTAGCAGGTGGTTACGAGCAGTACTTC
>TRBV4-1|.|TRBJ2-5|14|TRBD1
CASSDRDREETQYF
TGCGCCAGCAGCGACCGGGACAGAGAAGAGACCCAGTACTTC
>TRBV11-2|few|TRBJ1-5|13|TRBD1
CASSSGQNQPQHF
TGTGCCAGCAGCTCGGGACAGAATCAGCCCCAGCATTTT
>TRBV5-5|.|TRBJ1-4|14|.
CASSLGFGGEKLFF
TGTGCCAGCAGCCTGGGATTTGGCGGCGAAAAACTGTTTTTT
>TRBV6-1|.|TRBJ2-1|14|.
CASRGHLTYNEQFF
TGTGCCAGCAGGGGACATTTAACCTACAATGAGCAGTTCTTC
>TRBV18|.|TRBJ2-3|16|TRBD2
CASSPPPEASGRTQYF
TGTGCCAGCTCACCCCCCCCCGAGGCTAGCGGGAGGACGCAGTATTTT
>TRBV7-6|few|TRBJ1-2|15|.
CASSLHRGVNYGYTF
TGTGCCAGCAGCCTACACCGAGGGGTGAACTATGGCTACACCTTC
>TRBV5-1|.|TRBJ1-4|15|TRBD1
CASSLAGTGNEKLFF
TGCGCCAGCAGCTTGGCCGGGACAGGGAACGAAAAACTGTTTTTT
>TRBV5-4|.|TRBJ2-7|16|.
CASTRGLGNPSYEQYF
TGTGCCAGCACACGAGGGCTGGGGAATCCCTCCTACGAGCAGTACTTC
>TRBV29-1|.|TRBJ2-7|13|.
CSVLGQSSYEQYF
TGCAGCGTTTTGGGACAAAGCTCCTACGAGCAGTACTTC
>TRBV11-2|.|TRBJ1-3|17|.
CASSFLDWDLLGNTIYF
TGTGCCAGCAGCTTCCTGGACTGGGATCTCCTTGGAAACACCATATATTTT
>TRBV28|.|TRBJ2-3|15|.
CASSPHGDSTDTQYF
TGTGCCAGCAGTCCACACGGGGACAGCACAGATACGCAGTATTTT
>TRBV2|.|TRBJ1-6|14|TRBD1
CASSEGTGVSPLHF
TGTGCCAGCAGTGAAGGGACAGGAGTGTCACCCCTCCACTTT
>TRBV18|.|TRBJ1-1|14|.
CASSELQGNTEAFF
TGTGCCAGCTCCGAATTACAGGGGAACACTGAAGCTTTCTTT
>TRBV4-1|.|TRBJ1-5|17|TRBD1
CASSQVSGTGGNQPQHF
TGCGCCAGCAGCCAAGTTTCCGGGACAGGGGGAAATCAGCCCCAGCATTTT
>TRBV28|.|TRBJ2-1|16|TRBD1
CASSPLGQGPYNEQFF
TGTGCCAGCAGTCCCCTGGGACAGGGGCCCTACAATGAGCAGTTCTTC
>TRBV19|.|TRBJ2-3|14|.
CASSIRGRTDTQYF
TGTGCCAGTAGTATCAGGGGTCGCACAGATACGCAGTATTTT
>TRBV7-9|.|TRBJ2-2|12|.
CASSVGAGELFF
TGTGCCAGCAGCGTAGGCGCCGGGGAGCTGTTTTTT
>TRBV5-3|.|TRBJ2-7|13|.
CARGLGGNNEQYF
TGTGCCAGAGGCTTGGGGGGCAATAACGAGCAGTACTTC
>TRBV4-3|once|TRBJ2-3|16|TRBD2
CASSQEASGSTDTQYF
TGCGCCAGCAGCCAAGAGGCTAGCGGGAGTACAGATACGCAGTATTTT
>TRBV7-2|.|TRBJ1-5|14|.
CASSLRWGDQPQHF
TGTGCCAGCAGCCTTAGATGGGGGGACCAGCCCCAGCATTTT
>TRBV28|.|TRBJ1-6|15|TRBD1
CASSPTGAWDSPLHF
TGTGCCAGCAGCCCAACAGGGGCTTGGGATTCACCCCTCCACTTT
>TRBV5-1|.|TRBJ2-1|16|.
CASSPRVASPGDEQFF
TGCGCCAGCAGCCCCCGGGTAGCGTCCCCCGGGGATGAGCAGTTCTTC
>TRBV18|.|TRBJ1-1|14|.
CASSPLSGDTEAFF
TGTGCCAGCTCACCCTTATCAGGGGACACTGAAGCTTTCTTT
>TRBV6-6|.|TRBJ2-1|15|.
CASSYRGDQPNEQFF
TGTGCCAGCAGTTACAGGGGGGACCAGCCCAATGAGCAGTTCTTC
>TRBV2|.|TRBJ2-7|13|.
CASSEAHGAEQYF
TGTGCCAGCAGTGAAGCTCACGGGGCCGAGCAGTACTTC
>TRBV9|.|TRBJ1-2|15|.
CASSVANTGIYGYTF
TGTGCCAGCAGCGTAGCTAATACGGGTATCTATGGCTACACCTTC
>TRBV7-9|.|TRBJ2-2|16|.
CASSFAGTGNTGELFF
TGTGCCAGCAGCTTTGCCGGGACGGGGAACACCGGGGAGCTGTTTTTT
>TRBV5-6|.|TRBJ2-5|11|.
CASSSQETQYF
TGTGCCAGCAGCTCTCAAGAGACCCAGTACTTC
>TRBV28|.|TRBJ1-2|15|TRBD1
CASRPLIQGGYGYTF
TGTGCCAGCAGGCCCCTTATCCAGGGGGGCTATGGCTACACCTTC
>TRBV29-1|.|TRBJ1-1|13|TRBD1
CSVADRFYTEAFF
TGCAGCGTTGCGGACAGGTTTTACACTGAAGCTTTCTTT
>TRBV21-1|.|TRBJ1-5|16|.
CASSKDGTGSNQPQHF
TGTGCCAGCAGCAAAGATGGGACAGGGAGCAATCAGCCCCAGCATTTT
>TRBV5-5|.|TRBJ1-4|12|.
CASSPWGEKLFF
TGTGCCAGCAGTCCCTGGGGTGAAAAACTGTTTTTT
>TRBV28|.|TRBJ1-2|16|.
CASSFPRGFHNYGYTF
TGTGCCAGCAGTTTCCCGCGGGGGTTCCATAACTATGGCTACACCTTC
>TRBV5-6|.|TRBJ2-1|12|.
CASSFGLNEQFF
TGTGCCAGCAGCTTCGGACTAAATGAGCAGTTCTTC
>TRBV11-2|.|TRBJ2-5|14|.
CASSLISFGETQYF
TGTGCCAGCAGCTTAATATCGTTTGGCGAGACCCAGTACTTC
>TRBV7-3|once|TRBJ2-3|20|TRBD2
CASSPRGGEGTSGNTDTQYF
TGTGCCAGCAGCCCACGAGGCGGGGAGGGGACTAGCGGCAACACAGATACGCAGTATTTT
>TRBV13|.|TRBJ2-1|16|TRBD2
CASSPPGAGVYNEQFF
TGTGCCAGCAGCCCGCCAGGAGCGGGAGTTTACAATGAGCAGTTCTTC